The present T cell receptor (beta chain) was sequenced within a study of T cell responses to AZD1222 COVID-19 vaccine (dated by TCRdb to about 2021). Describing the broader study: AZD1222 recipients whose second dose came at about 4 weeks and those whose second dose came at about 12 weeks were combined into one group, since spike-specific TCR depth and breadth did not differ between the two schedules. TCR sequencing covered some 250 trial participants: 200 to 220 given two doses of AZD1222 and around 25 given two doses of MenACWY control vaccine. Enrollment into the trials was organized by age into subgroups of 18-55, 56-69 and 70-plus years, and those subgroups contained approximately 150, 30 and 60 TCR-sequenced participants, respectively. Here is what the overall study found, with its caveats: Reportedly, close to half of the unique spike-specific TCRs recognized epitopes lying outside the regions that are mutated in the B.1.351 and B.1.1.7 variants. A significant rise in spike-specific TCR breadth and depth was observed after two AZD1222 doses relative to day 0 and relative to MenACWY recipients. In the small 56-69-year group, the increase in depth fell short of significance, most likely because of low power. Because no day 14 peak-response samples were available, the repertoires could be characterized only after the peak T cell response. Participants were mostly white British and included more females than males, and it was suggested by the authors that clonal diversity may have been underestimated. Conclusions about previously exposed vaccinees were limited because only six AZD1222 recipients were SARS-CoV-2 seropositive at baseline. The whole spike protein was spanned by vaccine-associated CD4 TCRs, and dominant responses were seen in regions 160-218 and 743-854.

V lost 5 bases and J lost 7 bases; the stretch between them is 30 bases long. Inclusive of the bounding cysteine and phenylalanine, the CDR3 is 18 residues long. This entry keeps only the CDR3 DNA: 54 bases, framed from base 1. The germline V gene supplies CDR1 MGHDK and CDR2 SYGVNS. Concerning this clone: No antigen is known for it. Base qualities are missing; no much larger clone stands one base away.

The CDR3 regions of human TCRbeta chains were analyzed by immunosequencing. In the authors' own workflow: TCRs in the repertoires were compared against a reference library of SARS-CoV-2-specific TCRs that had been generated with the MIRA antigen-specificity platform. Breadth was defined as the fraction of unique TCRs that were SARS-CoV-2-associated. Depth was defined as the fraction of total T cells that were SARS-CoV-2-associated. Using the MIRA data, every spike-specific TCR was mapped to the spike region that the TCR reacted to and assigned to either a CD4 or a CD8 class. Log10-transformed breadth and depth values were compared by one-way ANOVA with Sidak's multiple comparisons tests. Held by TCRdb, this immuneACCESS table contains in-frame sequences only and omits some clones. Under half of the omission traces to an unresolved V gene where checked; the cause of the rest is unknown. That table is the source of V, J and clone size, and D and trimming were worked out from the DNA. Counted in this sample were some 140,000 clones; around 93% of them appeared once. 2.8% of the sample lies in the top ten.

This specimen's time point label, interpreted: baseline before first vaccination. Samples from vaccinated people were obtained from the UK trials COV001 and COV002, which included a single-blind randomized controlled phase 2/3 trial of AZD1222 (ChAdOx1 nCoV-19) in healthy adults. Trial participant PBMC samples were collected at day 0 and day 28 after the second dose for TCRbeta chain sequencing. The chain is encoded by TRBV25-1 joined to TRBJ2-7; the D gene is perhaps TRBD2, on 7 matching bases. The origin of this receptor is an adult in good health. Sequencing used peripheral blood, obtained on day 0 of AZD1222 vaccination. The DNA reads as follows: TGTGCCAGCAGTTCAACAATAGGGGGGGACATCAGTGGAAGGGAGCAGTACTTC. The resulting protein is CASSSTIGGDISGREQYF.